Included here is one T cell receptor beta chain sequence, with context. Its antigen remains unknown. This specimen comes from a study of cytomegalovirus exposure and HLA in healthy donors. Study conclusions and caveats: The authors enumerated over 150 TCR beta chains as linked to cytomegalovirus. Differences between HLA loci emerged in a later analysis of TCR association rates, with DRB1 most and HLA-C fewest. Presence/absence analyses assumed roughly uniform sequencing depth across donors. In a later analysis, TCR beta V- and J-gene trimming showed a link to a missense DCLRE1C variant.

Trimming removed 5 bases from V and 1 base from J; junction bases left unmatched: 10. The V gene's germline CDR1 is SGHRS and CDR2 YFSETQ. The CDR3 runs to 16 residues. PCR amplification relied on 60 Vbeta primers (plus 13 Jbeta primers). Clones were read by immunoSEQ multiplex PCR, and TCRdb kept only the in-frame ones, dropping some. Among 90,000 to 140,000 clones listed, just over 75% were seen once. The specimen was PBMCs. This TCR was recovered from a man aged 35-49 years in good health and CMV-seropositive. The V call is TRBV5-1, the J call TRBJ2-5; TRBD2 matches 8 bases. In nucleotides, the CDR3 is TGCGCCAGCAGTATTGGGGCTAGCGGGCTCCAAGAGACCCAGTACTTC. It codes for CASSIGASGLQETQYF.